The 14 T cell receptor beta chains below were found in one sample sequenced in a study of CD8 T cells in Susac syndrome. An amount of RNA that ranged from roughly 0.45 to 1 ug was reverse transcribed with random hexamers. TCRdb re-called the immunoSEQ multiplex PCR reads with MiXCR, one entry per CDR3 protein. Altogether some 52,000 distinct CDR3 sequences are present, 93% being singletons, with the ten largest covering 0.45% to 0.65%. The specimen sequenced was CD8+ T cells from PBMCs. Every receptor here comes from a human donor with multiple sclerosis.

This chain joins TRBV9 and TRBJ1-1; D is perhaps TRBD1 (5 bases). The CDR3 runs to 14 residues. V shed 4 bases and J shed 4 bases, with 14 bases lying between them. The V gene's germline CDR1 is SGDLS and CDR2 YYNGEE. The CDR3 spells CASSPRVVGTEAFF. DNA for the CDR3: TGTGCCAGCAGCCCCAGGGTCGTAGGCACTGAAGCTTTCTTT.

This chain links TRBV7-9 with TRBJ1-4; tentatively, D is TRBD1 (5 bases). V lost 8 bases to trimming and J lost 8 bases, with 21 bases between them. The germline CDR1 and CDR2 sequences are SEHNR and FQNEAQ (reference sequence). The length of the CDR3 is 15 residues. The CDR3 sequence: CASRKEGQYGEKLFF. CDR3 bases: TGTGCCAGCCGAAAAGAGGGGCAGTATGGGGAAAAACTGTTTTTT.

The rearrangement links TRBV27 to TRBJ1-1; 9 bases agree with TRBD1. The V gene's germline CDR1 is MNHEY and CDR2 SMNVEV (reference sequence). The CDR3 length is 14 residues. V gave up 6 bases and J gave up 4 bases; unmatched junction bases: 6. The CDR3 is CASSYTGGTTEAFF. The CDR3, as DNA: TGTGCCAGCAGCTACACAGGGGGCACCACTGAAGCTTTCTTT.

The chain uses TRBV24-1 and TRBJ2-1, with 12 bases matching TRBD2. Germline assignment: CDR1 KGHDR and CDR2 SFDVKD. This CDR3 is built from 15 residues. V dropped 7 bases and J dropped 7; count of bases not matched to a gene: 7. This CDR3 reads CATRLAGGTGNEQFF. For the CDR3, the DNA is TGTGCCACCAGGCTAGCGGGGGGGACGGGGAATGAGCAGTTCTTC.

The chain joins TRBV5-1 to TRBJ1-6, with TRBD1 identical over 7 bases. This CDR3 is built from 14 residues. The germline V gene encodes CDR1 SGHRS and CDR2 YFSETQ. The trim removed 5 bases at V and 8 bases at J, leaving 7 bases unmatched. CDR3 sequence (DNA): TGCGCCAGCAGTGTTGGGGACAGTTATTCACCCCTCCACTTT. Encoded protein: CASSVGDSYSPLHF. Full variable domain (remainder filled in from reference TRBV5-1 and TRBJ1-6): KAGVTQTPRYLIKTRGQQVTLSCSPISGHRSVSWYQQTPGQGLQFLFEYFSETQRNKGNFPGRFSGRQFSNSRSEMNVSTLELGDSALYLCASSVGDSYSPLHFGNGTRLTVT.

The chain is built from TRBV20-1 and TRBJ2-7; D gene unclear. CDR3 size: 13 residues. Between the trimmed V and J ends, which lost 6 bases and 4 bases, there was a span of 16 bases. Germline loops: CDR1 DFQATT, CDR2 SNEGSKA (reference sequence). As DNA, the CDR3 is TGCAGTGCCAAGACACCAGAACCATACGAGCAGTACTTC. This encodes CSAKTPEPYEQYF.

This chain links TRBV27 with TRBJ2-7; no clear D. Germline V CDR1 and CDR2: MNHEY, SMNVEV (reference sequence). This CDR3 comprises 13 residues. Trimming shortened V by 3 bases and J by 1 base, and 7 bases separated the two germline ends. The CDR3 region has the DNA TGTGCCAGCAGTTTTGCAGTTTCCTACGAGCAGTACTTC. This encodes CASSFAVSYEQYF.

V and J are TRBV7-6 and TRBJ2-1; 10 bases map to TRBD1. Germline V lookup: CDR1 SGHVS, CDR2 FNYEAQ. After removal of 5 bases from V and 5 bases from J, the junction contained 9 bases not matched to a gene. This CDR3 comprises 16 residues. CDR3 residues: CASSENPGQGNNEQFF. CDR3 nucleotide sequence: TGTGCCAGCAGCGAAAATCCGGGACAGGGGAACAATGAGCAGTTCTTC.

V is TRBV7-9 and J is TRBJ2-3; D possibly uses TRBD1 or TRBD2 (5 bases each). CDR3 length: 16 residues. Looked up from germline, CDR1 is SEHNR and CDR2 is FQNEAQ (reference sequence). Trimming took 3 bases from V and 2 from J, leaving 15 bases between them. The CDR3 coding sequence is TGTGCCAGCAGCTTGGGGACCTTTCCCTCCACAGATACGCAGTATTTT. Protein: CASSLGTFPSTDTQYF. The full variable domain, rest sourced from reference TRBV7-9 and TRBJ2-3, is DTGVSQNPRHKITKRGQNVTFRCDPISEHNRLYWYRQTLGQGPEFLTYFQNEAQLEKSRLLSDRFSAERPKGSFSTLEIQRTEQGDSAMYLCASSLGTFPSTDTQYFGPGTRLTVL.

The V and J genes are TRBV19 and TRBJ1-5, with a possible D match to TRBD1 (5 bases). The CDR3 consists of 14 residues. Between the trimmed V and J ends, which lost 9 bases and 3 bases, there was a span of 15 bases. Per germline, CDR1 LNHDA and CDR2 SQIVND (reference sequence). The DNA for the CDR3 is TGTGCCAGCCGCTATGAGGGGTACAATCAGCCCCAGCATTTT. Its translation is CASRYEGYNQPQHF.

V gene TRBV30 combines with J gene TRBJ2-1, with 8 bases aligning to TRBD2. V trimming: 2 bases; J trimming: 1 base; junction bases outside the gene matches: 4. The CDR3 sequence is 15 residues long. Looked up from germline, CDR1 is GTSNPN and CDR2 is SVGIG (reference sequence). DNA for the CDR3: TGTGCCTGGAGTACGGGGGGGGCTTCCTACAATGAGCAGTTCTTC. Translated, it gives CAWSTGGASYNEQFF.

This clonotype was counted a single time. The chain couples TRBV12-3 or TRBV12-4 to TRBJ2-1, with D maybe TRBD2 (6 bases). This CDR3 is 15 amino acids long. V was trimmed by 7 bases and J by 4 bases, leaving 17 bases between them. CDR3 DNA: TGTGCCAGCACCCCGGGGTCAGGGAGGTACAATGAGCAGTTCTTC. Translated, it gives CASTPGSGRYNEQFF.

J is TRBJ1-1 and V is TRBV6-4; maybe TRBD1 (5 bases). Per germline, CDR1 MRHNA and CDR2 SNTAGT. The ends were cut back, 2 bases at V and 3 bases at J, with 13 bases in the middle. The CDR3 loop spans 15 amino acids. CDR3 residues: CASSDLQGRDTEAFF. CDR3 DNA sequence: TGTGCCAGCAGTGACCTTCAGGGCCGGGACACTGAAGCTTTCTTT.

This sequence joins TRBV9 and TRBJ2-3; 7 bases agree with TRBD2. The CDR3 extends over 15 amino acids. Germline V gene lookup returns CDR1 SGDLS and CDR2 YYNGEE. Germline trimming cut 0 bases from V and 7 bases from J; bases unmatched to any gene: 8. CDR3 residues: CASSVESGGWYTQYF. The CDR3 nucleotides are TGTGCCAGCAGCGTAGAATCCGGGGGGTGGTATACGCAGTATTTT. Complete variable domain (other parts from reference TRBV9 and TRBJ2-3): DSGVTQTPKHLITATGQRVTLRCSPRSGDLSVYWYQQSLDQGLQFLIQYYNGEERAKGNILERFSAQQFPDLHSELNLSSLELGDSALYFCASSVESGGWYTQYFGPGTRLTVL.